The TCR beta chain under discussion was sequenced for a study of patients and donors after allogeneic stem cell transplantation. One entry per CDR3 protein results from TCRdb running MiXCR on the RT-PCR reads. The sample carries about 960,000 distinct CDR3 sequences, roughly 18% recorded once. This clonotype was observed a handful of times. The CDR3 has 16 amino acids. The germline CDR1 and CDR2 sequences are LGHNA and YSLEER. Trimming removed 0 bases from V and 2 bases from J; junction bases left unmatched: 7. Input material: blood, either unsorted or a sorted T cell fraction (not recorded which). This chain uses TRBV4-3 with TRBJ2-7; 7 nucleotides align to TRBD1. This TCR was sampled from a human donor who was either an allogeneic HSCT recipient or a stem cell or donor lymphocyte infusion donor (not recorded which). It is not recorded whose cells these are; they may come from a transplant donor. CDR3 residues: CASSQDRPQGAYEQYF. In DNA, the CDR3 is TGCGCCAGCAGCCAAGATCGTCCGCAGGGGGCCTACGAGCAGTACTTC.